This T cell receptor beta chain was sequenced for a study of T cells after yellow fever vaccination. Study overall: Low-cell-number fractions underwent preparation using SMART-Seq v4 Ultra Low Input. The study, taken as a whole, reports: Detected again after the booster were most primary-vaccination clones, at 96% CD4 and nearly 90% CD8. The presence of abundant clonotypes contaminating from the bulk population was possible in FACS-sorted repertoires.

Template switching by 5'RACE produced TCR cDNA, adding a universal primer site and UMIs. TCRdb independently ran MiXCR on the 5' RACE reads; one entry per CDR3 protein. The sample yields about 340,000 distinct CDR3 sequences, about 4% seen once. About this clonotype: Antigen unknown.

Germline CDR1 and CDR2: MNHEY and SMNVEV (reference sequence). The CDR3 contains 13 residues. Trimming shortened V by 8 bases and J by 5 bases, and 14 bases separated the two germline ends. The sequence was collected from a man between 18 and 35 years old who received the YFV17D yellow fever vaccine. The chain has TRBV27 and TRBJ2-3, with TRBD1 as a possible D gene (5 bases). Sequencing used PBMCs, obtained 5 days after the yellow fever booster vaccination. This CDR3 is CASRTRQQDTQYF. CDR3 bases: TGTGCCAGCCGTACCCGACAGCAAGATACGCAGTATTTT.